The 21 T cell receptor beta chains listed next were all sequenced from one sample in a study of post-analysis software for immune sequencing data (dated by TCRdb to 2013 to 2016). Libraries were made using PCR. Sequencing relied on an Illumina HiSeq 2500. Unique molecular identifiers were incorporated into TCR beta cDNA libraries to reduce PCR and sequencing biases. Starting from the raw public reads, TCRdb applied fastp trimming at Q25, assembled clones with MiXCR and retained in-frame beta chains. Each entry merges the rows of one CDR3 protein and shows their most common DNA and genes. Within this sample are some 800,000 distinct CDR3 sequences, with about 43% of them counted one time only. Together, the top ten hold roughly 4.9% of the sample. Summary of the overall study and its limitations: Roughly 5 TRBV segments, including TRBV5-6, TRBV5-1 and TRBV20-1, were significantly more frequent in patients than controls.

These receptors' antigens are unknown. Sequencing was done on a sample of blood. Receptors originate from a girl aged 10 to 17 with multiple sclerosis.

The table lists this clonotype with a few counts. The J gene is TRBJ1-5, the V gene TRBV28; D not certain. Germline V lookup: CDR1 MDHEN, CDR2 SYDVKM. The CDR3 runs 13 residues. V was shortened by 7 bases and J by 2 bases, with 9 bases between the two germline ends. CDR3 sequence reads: CASTENGNQPQHF. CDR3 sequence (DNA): TGTGCCAGCACGGAGAACGGCAATCAGCCCCAGCATTTT.

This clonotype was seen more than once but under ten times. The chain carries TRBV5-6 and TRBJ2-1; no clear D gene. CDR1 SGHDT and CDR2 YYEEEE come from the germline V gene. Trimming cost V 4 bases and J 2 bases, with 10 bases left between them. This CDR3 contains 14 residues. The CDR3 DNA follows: TGTGCCAGCAGCACACACAGAACCTACAATGAGCAGTTCTTC. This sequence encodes CASSTHRTYNEQFF. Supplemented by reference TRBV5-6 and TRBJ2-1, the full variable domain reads DAGVTQSPTHLIKTRGQQVTLRCSPKSGHDTVSWYQQALGQGPQFIFQYYEEEERQRGNFPDRFSGHQFPNYSSELNVNALLLGDSALYLCASSTHRTYNEQFFGPGTRLTVL.

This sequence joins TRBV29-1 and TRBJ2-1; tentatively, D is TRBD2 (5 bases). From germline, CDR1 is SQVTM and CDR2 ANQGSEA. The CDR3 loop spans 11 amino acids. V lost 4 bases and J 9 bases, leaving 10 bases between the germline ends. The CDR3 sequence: CSVALAGEQFF. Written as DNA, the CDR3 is TGCAGCGTTGCGCTAGCTGGTGAGCAGTTCTTC.

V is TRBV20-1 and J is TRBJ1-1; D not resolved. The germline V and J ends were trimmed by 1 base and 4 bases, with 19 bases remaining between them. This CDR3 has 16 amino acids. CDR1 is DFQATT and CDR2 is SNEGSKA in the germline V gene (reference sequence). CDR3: CSARVLKSRPSTEAFF. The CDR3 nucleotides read TGCAGTGCTAGAGTCCTTAAATCCAGACCTAGCACTGAAGCTTTCTTT.

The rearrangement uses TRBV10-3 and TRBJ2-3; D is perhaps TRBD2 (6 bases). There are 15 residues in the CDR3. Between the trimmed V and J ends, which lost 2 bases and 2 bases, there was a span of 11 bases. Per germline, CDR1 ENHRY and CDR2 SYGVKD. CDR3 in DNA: TGTGCCATCAGTGAGCCGGGAGCTCCCACAGATACGCAGTATTTT. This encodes CAISEPGAPTDTQYF.

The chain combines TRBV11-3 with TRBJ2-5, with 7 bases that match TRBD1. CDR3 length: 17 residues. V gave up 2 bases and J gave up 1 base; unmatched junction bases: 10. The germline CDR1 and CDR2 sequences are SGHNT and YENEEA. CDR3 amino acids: CASSLLRGRRGQETQYF. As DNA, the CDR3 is TGTGCCAGCAGCTTATTAAGGGGGCGCCGAGGCCAAGAGACCCAGTACTTC.

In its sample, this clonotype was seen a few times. The CDR3: CASSVGLAGVGGANVLTF. The CDR3, as DNA: TGTGCCAGCAGCGTGGGACTAGCGGGAGTTGGTGGGGCCAACGTCCTGACTTTC. The rearrangement links TRBV9 to TRBJ2-6, with 14 bases that match TRBD2. CDR1 and CDR2 from the germline V gene are SGDLS and YYNGEE. This CDR3 is 18 amino acids long. After removal of 2 bases from V and 3 bases from J, the junction contained 4 bases not matched to a gene.

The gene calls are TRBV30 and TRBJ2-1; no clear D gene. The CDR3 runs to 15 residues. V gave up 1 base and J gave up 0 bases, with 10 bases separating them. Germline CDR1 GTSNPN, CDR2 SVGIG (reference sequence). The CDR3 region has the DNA TGTGCCTGGAGTGACCTGACACCCTCCTACAATGAGCAGTTCTTC. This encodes CAWSDLTPSYNEQFF.

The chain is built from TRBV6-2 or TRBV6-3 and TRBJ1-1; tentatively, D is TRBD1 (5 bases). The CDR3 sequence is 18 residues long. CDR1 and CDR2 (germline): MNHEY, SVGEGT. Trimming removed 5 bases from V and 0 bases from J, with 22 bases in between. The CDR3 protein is CASSPRPSRATLNTEAFF. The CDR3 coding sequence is TGTGCCAGCAGTCCCAGACCCTCCAGGGCTACCCTGAACACTGAAGCTTTCTTT.

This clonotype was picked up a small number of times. In nucleotides, the CDR3 is TGTGCCTGGAATGGAAATGAGCAGTTCTTC. This translates into CAWNGNEQFF. This rearrangement joins TRBV30 to TRBJ2-1; no definite D call. V was cut by 4 bases and J by 7 bases, with 5 bases left in between. Germline CDR1 GTSNPN, CDR2 SVGIG (reference sequence). The CDR3 is made up of 10 amino acids.

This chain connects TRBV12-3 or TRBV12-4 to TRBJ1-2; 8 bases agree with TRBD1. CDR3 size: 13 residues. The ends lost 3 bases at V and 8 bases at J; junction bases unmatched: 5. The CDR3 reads CASSLSGGRGYTF. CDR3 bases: TGTGCCAGCAGTTTGTCAGGGGGCCGGGGCTACACCTTC.

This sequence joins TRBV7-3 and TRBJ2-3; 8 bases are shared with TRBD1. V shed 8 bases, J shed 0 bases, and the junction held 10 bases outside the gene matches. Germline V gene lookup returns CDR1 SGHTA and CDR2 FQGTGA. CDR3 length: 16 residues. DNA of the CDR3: TGTGCCAGCTGCAGGGGGCACTGGGGGAGCACAGATACGCAGTATTTT. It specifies CASCRGHWGSTDTQYF.

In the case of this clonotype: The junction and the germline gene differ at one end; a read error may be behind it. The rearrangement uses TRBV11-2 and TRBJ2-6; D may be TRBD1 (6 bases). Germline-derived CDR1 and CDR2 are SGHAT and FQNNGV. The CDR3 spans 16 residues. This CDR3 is CASSLGWTAGANVPTF. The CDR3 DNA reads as TGTGCCAGCAGCTTAGGGTGGACAGCTGGGGCCAACGTCCCGACTTTC.

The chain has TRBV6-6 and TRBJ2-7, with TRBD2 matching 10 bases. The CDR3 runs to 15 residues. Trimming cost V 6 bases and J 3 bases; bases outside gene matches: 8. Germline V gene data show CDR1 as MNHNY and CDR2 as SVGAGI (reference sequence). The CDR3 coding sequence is TGTGCCAGCAGCGATCCGGGACTAGCGCTCTACGAGCAGTACTTC. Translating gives CASSDPGLALYEQYF.

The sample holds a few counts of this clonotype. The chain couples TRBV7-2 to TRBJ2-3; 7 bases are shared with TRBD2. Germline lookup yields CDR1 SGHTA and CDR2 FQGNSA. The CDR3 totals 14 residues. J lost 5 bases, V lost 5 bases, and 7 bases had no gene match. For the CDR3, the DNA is TGTGCCAGCAGCGACCGCCGGGGGGTAGATACGCAGTATTTT. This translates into CASSDRRGVDTQYF.

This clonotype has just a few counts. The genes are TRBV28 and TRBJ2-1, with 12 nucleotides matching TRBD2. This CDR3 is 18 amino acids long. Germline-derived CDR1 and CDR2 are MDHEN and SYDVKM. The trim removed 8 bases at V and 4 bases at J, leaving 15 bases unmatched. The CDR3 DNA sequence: TGTGCCAGCTCGACTAGCGGGAGATGGGAAAACATATACAATGAGCAGTTCTTC. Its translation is CASSTSGRWENIYNEQFF.

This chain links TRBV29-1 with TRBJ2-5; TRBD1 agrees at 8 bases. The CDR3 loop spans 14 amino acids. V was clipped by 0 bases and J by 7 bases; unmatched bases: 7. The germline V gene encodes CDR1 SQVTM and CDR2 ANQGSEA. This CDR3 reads CSVEDFGQGGTQYF. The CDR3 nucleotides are TGCAGCGTTGAAGATTTCGGACAGGGAGGGACCCAGTACTTC.

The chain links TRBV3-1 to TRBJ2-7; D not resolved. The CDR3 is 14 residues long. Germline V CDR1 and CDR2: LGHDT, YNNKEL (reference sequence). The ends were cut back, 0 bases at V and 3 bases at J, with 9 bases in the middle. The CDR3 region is CASSQDPLDYEQYF. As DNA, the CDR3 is TGTGCCAGCAGCCAAGATCCACTGGACTACGAGCAGTACTTC.

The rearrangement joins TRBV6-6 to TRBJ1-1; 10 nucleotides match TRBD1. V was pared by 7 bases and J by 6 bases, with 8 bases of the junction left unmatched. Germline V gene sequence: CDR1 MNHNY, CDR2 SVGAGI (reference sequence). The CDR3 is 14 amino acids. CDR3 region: CASTLDRGLSEAFF. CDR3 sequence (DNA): TGTGCCAGCACCCTCGACAGGGGGCTGTCTGAAGCTTTCTTT.

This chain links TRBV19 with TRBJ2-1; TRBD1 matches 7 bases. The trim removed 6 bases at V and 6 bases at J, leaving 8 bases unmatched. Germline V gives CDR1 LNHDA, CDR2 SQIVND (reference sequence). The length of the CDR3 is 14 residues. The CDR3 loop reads CASSPRQGSNEQFF. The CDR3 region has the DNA TGTGCCAGTAGCCCCAGACAGGGATCCAATGAGCAGTTCTTC.

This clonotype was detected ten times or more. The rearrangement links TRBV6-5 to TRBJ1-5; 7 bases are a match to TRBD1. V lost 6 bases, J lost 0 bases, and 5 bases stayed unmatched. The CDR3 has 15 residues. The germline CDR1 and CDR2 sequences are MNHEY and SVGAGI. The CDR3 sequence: CASRDRTHSNQPQHF. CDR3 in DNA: TGTGCCAGCAGGGACAGGACCCATAGCAATCAGCCCCAGCATTTT.